Listed below are T cell receptor beta chains from one sample, sequenced in a study of long-term antiretroviral therapy in people with HIV. Only in-frame clones appear in the TCRdb table, and some are missing; sequencing was by immunoSEQ multiplex PCR. The sample records 25,000 to 35,000 clones, less than 98% being singletons. Material: unsorted PBMCs, obtained 6.9 years after starting antiretroviral therapy. The receptors were gathered from a man aged 25-45 years with HIV. Both conserved end residues are part of each CDR3. The order of the fields is J gene, D gene, clone size, V gene, CDR3 protein, CDR3 DNA. D genes are given only for firm matches. Clone size is not always given. Where it is, it says once, few, many or a class for expanded clones.

>TRBJ2-7|TRBD1|NA|TRBV6-1
CASSEFGTGPSEQYF
TGTGCCAGCAGTGAATTTGGGACAGGGCCGTCCGAGCAGTACTTC
>TRBJ2-7|TRBD1|NA|TRBV5-6
CASRDGQGAWEQYF
TGTGCCAGCAGAGACGGACAGGGGGCTTGGGAGCAGTACTTC
>TRBJ1-2|NA|NA|TRBV12-5
CASGFYSGKGYTF
TGTGCTAGTGGTTTTTACAGCGGTAAGGGCTACACCTTC
>TRBJ1-5|NA|NA|TRBV7-8
CASSPEGVRSNQPQHF
TGTGCCAGCAGCCCGGAGGGTGTTCGGAGCAATCAGCCCCAGCATTTT
>TRBJ2-1|NA|NA|TRBV6-6
CASSYLHGGEQFF
TGTGCCAGCAGTTACTTACACGGGGGAGAGCAGTTCTTC
>TRBJ2-5|NA|NA|TRBV7-6
CASSLGRETQYF
TGTGCCAGCAGCTTAGGGAGAGAGACCCAGTACTTC
>TRBJ1-1|NA|once|TRBV30
CAWSGVRGRSTEAFF
TGTGCCTGGAGCGGGGTAAGAGGTCGGAGCACTGAAGCTTTCTTT
>TRBJ1-3|TRBD1|NA|TRBV5-5
CASSLVQGEISSGNTIYF
TGTGCCAGCAGTCTCGTCCAGGGGGAAATTTCCTCTGGAAACACCATATATTTT
>TRBJ1-1|NA|NA|TRBV6-5
CASSYRTEAFF
TGTGCCAGCAGTTATCGCACTGAAGCTTTCTTT
>TRBJ1-2|NA|NA|TRBV19
CASTDWTPYGYTF
TGTGCCAGTACCGACTGGACCCCCTATGGCTACACCTTC
>TRBJ1-3|TRBD1|NA|TRBV19
CASSMPRQGGNTIYF
TGTGCCAGTAGTATGCCTAGACAGGGGGGAAACACCATATATTTT
>TRBJ2-3|TRBD2|NA|TRBV6-5
CASSYTLQREDTQYF
TGTGCCAGCAGTTACACCCTCCAGCGGGAAGATACGCAGTATTTT
>TRBJ2-7|TRBD1|NA|TRBV7-9
CASSFPGTAMGGSYEQYF
TGTGCCAGCAGCTTCCCCGGGACAGCCATGGGCGGAAGCTACGAGCAGTACTTC
>TRBJ2-1|NA|NA|TRBV7-7
CASSLGGGAYNEQFF
TGTGCTAGCAGCTTAGGGGGGGGCGCCTACAATGAGCAGTTCTTC
>TRBJ2-5|NA|NA|TRBV10-3
CAASRGRNQETQYF
TGTGCCGCCTCCCGTGGGCGGAACCAAGAGACCCAGTACTTC
>TRBJ2-3|TRBD1|NA|TRBV7-9
CASSLSQGVTDTQYF
TGTGCCAGCAGCTTATCTCAGGGGGTCACAGATACGCAGTATTTT
>TRBJ1-1|NA|NA|TRBV5-6
CASSSPGLTREAFF
TGTGCCAGCAGCTCGCCGGGCCTCACAAGGGAAGCTTTCTTT
>TRBJ2-3|TRBD1|once|TRBV9
CASSVGTGQGTDTQYF
TGTGCCAGCAGCGTAGGTACGGGACAGGGCACAGATACGCAGTATTTT
>TRBJ2-7|NA|NA|TRBV5-1
CASSLPGGGGDEQYF
TGCGCCAGCAGCTTACCCGGTGGGGGTGGAGACGAGCAGTACTTC
>TRBJ2-1|TRBD2|once|TRBV9
CASSAGGGASYNEQFF
TGTGCCAGCAGCGCGGGCGGGGGGGCCTCCTACAATGAGCAGTTCTTC
>TRBJ1-3|NA|NA|TRBV5-1
CASTYGAAGNTIYF
TGCGCCAGTACCTATGGGGCAGCCGGAAACACCATATATTTT
>TRBJ1-5|NA|NA|TRBV27
CASSLKTGLSGGYQPQHF
TGTGCCAGCAGTTTAAAGACAGGCCTCTCGGGGGGCTATCAGCCCCAGCATTTT
>TRBJ1-1|NA|NA|TRBV6-1
CASSEASRNTEAFF
TGTGCCAGCAGTGAAGCGTCTCGGAACACTGAAGCTTTCTTT
>TRBJ2-7|NA|NA|TRBV30
CAWSVQSGTYEQYF
TGTGCCTGGAGTGTACAATCCGGAACCTACGAGCAGTACTTC
>TRBJ2-3|NA|once|TRBV11-3
CASRLGGASTDTQYF
TGTGCCAGCAGACTCGGAGGCGCCAGCACAGATACGCAGTATTTT
>TRBJ2-7|NA|NA|TRBV6-6
CASSYSLGADEQYF
TGTGCCAGCAGTTACTCTCTTGGGGCGGACGAGCAGTACTTC
>TRBJ2-3|NA|NA|TRBV5-4
CASRVGATTDTQYF
TGTGCCAGCAGGGTAGGGGCAACCACAGATACGCAGTATTTT
>TRBJ2-1|NA|NA|TRBV9
CASSVSRDFSSYNEQFF
TGTGCCAGCAGCGTATCAAGGGACTTTAGCTCCTACAATGAGCAGTTCTTC
>TRBJ2-1|TRBD2|NA|TRBV27
CASSSLAPEENEQFF
TGTGCCAGCAGTTCACTAGCGCCTGAGGAGAATGAGCAGTTCTTC
>TRBJ2-7|TRBD2|NA|TRBV7-8
CASSLVSGLAGVVYEQYF
TGTGCCAGCAGCTTAGTATCGGGACTAGCGGGGGTGGTCTACGAGCAGTACTTC
>TRBJ2-7|NA|NA|TRBV6-5
CAAIGLREQYF
TGTGCCGCTATAGGATTGAGAGAGCAGTACTTC
>TRBJ2-1|NA|NA|TRBV5-4
CASSPDLSGAGDEQFF
TGTGCCAGCAGCCCCGACCTTTCGGGGGCTGGGGATGAGCAGTTCTTC
>TRBJ1-2|NA|NA|TRBV14
CASSAEYYGYTF
TGTGCCAGCAGCGCTGAGTACTATGGCTACACCTTC
>TRBJ1-5|NA|NA|TRBV19
CASSIIRALYQPQHF
TGTGCCAGTAGTATAATCAGGGCCCTCTATCAGCCCCAGCATTTT
>TRBJ2-7|TRBD1|NA|TRBV2
CASSGQGYEQYF
TGTGCCAGCAGCGGACAGGGCTACGAGCAGTACTTC
>TRBJ2-2|NA|NA|TRBV27
CASRPLEVGANTGELFF
TGTGCCAGCAGGCCACTCGAGGTTGGCGCGAACACCGGGGAGCTGTTTTTT
>TRBJ1-4|NA|NA|TRBV18
CASSWRGEKLFF
TGTGCCAGCTCATGGAGAGGGGAAAAACTGTTTTTT
>TRBJ2-7|TRBD1|NA|TRBV13
CASRPGTGSYEQYF
TGTGCCAGCAGGCCCGGGACAGGGTCCTACGAGCAGTACTTC
>TRBJ2-7|NA|few|TRBV9
CASSAHSGEDEQYF
TGTGCCAGCAGCGCTCATTCAGGGGAGGACGAGCAGTACTTC
>TRBJ2-7|NA|NA|TRBV5-6
CASSFLGGTDSYEQYF
TGTGCCAGCAGTTTTTTGGGGGGGACAGACTCCTACGAGCAGTACTTC
>TRBJ1-3|NA|NA|TRBV14
CASSQDLVAGNTIYF
TGTGCCAGCAGCCAAGACCTAGTAGCTGGAAACACCATATATTTT
>TRBJ2-7|NA|NA|TRBV10-3
CAISPTGNYEQYF
TGTGCCATCAGCCCGACAGGAAACTACGAGCAGTACTTC
>TRBJ2-7|TRBD2|NA|TRBV7-8
CASSEGASGTEQYF
TGTGCCAGCAGCGAGGGGGCTAGCGGGACCGAGCAGTACTTC
>TRBJ2-1|NA|NA|TRBV25-1
CASSELDGSYNEQFF
TGTGCCAGCAGTGAATTAGACGGATCCTACAATGAGCAGTTCTTC
>TRBJ2-1|NA|NA|TRBV7-2
CASRVSRGSYNEQFF
TGTGCCAGCAGGGTCTCACGGGGCTCCTACAATGAGCAGTTCTTC
>TRBJ2-5|TRBD2|NA|TRBV9
CASSPRAGEAETQYF
TGTGCCAGCAGCCCTCGAGCGGGAGAGGCGGAGACCCAGTACTTC
>TRBJ2-7|TRBD2|NA|TRBV19
CASSMGLAGDEQYF
TGTGCCAGTAGTATGGGACTAGCGGGAGACGAGCAGTACTTC
>TRBJ2-1|NA|NA|TRBV4-3
CASSQDRHEQFF
TGCGCCAGCAGCCAAGATCGCCATGAGCAGTTCTTC
>TRBJ2-7|TRBD2|NA|TRBV13
CASSPSGGAAVYEQYF
TGTGCCAGCAGCCCTAGCGGGGGGGCAGCGGTATACGAGCAGTACTTC
>TRBJ1-1|NA|NA|TRBV7-3
CASSYQPEGTEAFF
TGTGCCAGCAGCTATCAGCCCGAAGGGACTGAAGCTTTCTTT
>TRBJ2-3|TRBD2|NA|TRBV4-3
CASSPGGLSGSLTDTQYF
TGCGCCAGCAGCCCGGGGGGGCTCAGCGGGAGTTTGACAGATACGCAGTATTTT
>TRBJ1-2|TRBD1|NA|TRBV19
CASREDRGRGGYTF
TGTGCCAGTAGAGAGGACAGGGGAAGAGGTGGCTACACCTTC